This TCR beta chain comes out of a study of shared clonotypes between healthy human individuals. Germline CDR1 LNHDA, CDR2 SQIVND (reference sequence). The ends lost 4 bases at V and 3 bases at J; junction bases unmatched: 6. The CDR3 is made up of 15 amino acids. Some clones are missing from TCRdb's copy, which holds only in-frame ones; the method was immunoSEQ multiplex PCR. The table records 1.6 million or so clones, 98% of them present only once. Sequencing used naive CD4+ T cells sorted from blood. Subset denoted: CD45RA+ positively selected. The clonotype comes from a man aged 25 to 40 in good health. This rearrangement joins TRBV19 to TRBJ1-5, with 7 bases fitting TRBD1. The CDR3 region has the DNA TGTGCCAGTAGTACCTCCGGACAGGCCAATCAGCCCCAGCATTTT. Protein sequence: CASSTSGQANQPQHF.